This TCR beta chain was captured in a study of blood T cell repertoires in COVID-19. Data came from immunoSEQ multiplex PCR; TCRdb stores just in-frame clones and leaves some out. The sample comprises roughly 140,000 clones, around 78% of which are singletons, and just under 2% rests with the top ten. V shed 1 base and J 5 bases; nucleotides not matched to a gene: 7. The CDR3 has 15 amino acids. Germline lookup yields CDR1 LNHNV and CDR2 YYDKDF (reference sequence). This clone was counted between two and nine times. Sequenced: peripheral blood. The TCR originated in a woman in her sixties with acute or convalescent COVID-19. The gene calls are TRBV15 and TRBJ1-1, with 7 positions matching TRBD1. The chain's CDR3 is CATSRALTGDTEAFF. The CDR3 coding sequence is TGTGCCACCAGCAGAGCACTCACAGGGGATACTGAAGCTTTCTTT.